A selection of T cell receptor beta chains follows, all from one sample in a study of cytomegalovirus exposure and HLA in healthy donors. Profiling relied on immunoSEQ multiplex PCR, and the TCRdb table lists in-frame clones only, not all of them. The data show 100,000 to 150,000 clones, about 72% seen once. Sample: PBMCs. These receptors were obtained from a female donor in good health and CMV-seronegative. The CDR3 runs from the conserved cysteine through the conserved F or W. Fields, in order: D gene, CDR3 length, clone size, V gene, J gene, CDR3 DNA, CDR3 protein. The D gene is left open where the match is weak. Size values are once, few and many counts, or a class for expanded clones, and some rows have none.

D gene: NA; CDR3 length: 15; clone size: NA; V gene: TRBV7-9; J gene: TRBJ2-2; CDR3 DNA: TGTGCCAGCAGCCCTCCAGGGGAGAACACCGGGGAGCTGTTTTTT; CDR3 protein: CASSPPGENTGELFF
D gene: NA; CDR3 length: 13; clone size: NA; V gene: TRBV25-1; J gene: TRBJ1-2; CDR3 DNA: TGTGCCAGCAGTGATAGCGGGGACTATGGCTACACCTTC; CDR3 protein: CASSDSGDYGYTF
D gene: TRBD2; CDR3 length: 18; clone size: NA; V gene: TRBV4-1; J gene: TRBJ2-7; CDR3 DNA: TGCGCCAGCAGCCAAGATAGGCCTAGCGGGGTGCATCGTTACGAGCAGTACTTC; CDR3 protein: CASSQDRPSGVHRYEQYF
D gene: NA; CDR3 length: 17; clone size: few; V gene: TRBV4-1; J gene: TRBJ1-5; CDR3 DNA: TGCGCCAGCAGCCAAGATCGGGTTCGACGCCCCCATCAGCCCCAGCATTTT; CDR3 protein: CASSQDRVRRPHQPQHF
D gene: TRBD2; CDR3 length: 15; clone size: NA; V gene: TRBV27; J gene: TRBJ2-2; CDR3 DNA: TGTGCCAGCAGTGGACTAGCGGGAGCGTCTGGGGAGCTGTTTTTT; CDR3 protein: CASSGLAGASGELFF
D gene: TRBD2; CDR3 length: 17; clone size: NA; V gene: TRBV19; J gene: TRBJ2-7; CDR3 DNA: TGTGCCAGTAGCCTCGGGACTAGCGGATTTGGCGGGTACGAGCAGTACTTC; CDR3 protein: CASSLGTSGFGGYEQYF
D gene: NA; CDR3 length: 13; clone size: NA; V gene: TRBV5-4; J gene: TRBJ2-7; CDR3 DNA: TGTGCCAGCAGCTTGGTTCTAGTCGGCGAGCAGTACTTC; CDR3 protein: CASSLVLVGEQYF
D gene: NA; CDR3 length: 14; clone size: NA; V gene: TRBV7-9; J gene: TRBJ1-6; CDR3 DNA: TGTGCCAGCAGCCCAAAGCAGGGCGGATCACCCCTCCACTTT; CDR3 protein: CASSPKQGGSPLHF
D gene: NA; CDR3 length: 13; clone size: NA; V gene: TRBV6-1; J gene: TRBJ1-1; CDR3 DNA: TGTGCCAGCAGTATCAGGGGGAACACTGAAGCTTTCTTT; CDR3 protein: CASSIRGNTEAFF
D gene: NA; CDR3 length: 15; clone size: NA; V gene: TRBV4-1; J gene: TRBJ1-1; CDR3 DNA: TGCGCCAGCAGCCCTCCCCGGGGAGGCGGCACTGAAGCTTTCTTT; CDR3 protein: CASSPPRGGGTEAFF
D gene: TRBD1; CDR3 length: 16; clone size: NA; V gene: TRBV5-1; J gene: TRBJ1-1; CDR3 DNA: TGCGCCAGCAGCTTCGCCCCAGGGGGCGTTATCTCTGAAGCTTTCTTT; CDR3 protein: CASSFAPGGVISEAFF
D gene: TRBD2; CDR3 length: 16; clone size: NA; V gene: TRBV29-1; J gene: TRBJ2-1; CDR3 DNA: TGCAGCACCCCGGGCGCACTAGCGGGGGGGCATGGTGAGCAGTTCTTC; CDR3 protein: CSTPGALAGGHGEQFF
D gene: NA; CDR3 length: 15; clone size: NA; V gene: TRBV25-1; J gene: TRBJ1-6; CDR3 DNA: TGTGCCAGCAGTGAACGCAGGGGCGCGGATTCACCCCTCCACTTT; CDR3 protein: CASSERRGADSPLHF
D gene: NA; CDR3 length: 16; clone size: NA; V gene: TRBV11-2; J gene: TRBJ2-2; CDR3 DNA: TGTGCCAGCAGCTTAGTAACGGGCCAACAGGGATGGGAGCTGTTTTTT; CDR3 protein: CASSLVTGQQGWELFF
D gene: TRBD2; CDR3 length: 12; clone size: few; V gene: TRBV11-2; J gene: TRBJ2-7; CDR3 DNA: TGTGCCAGCAGGGGAGGGCCCCACGAGCAGTACTTC; CDR3 protein: CASRGGPHEQYF
D gene: NA; CDR3 length: 14; clone size: NA; V gene: TRBV14; J gene: TRBJ2-5; CDR3 DNA: TGTGCCAGCAGCCAGTACAGGGTTCAAGAGACCCAGTACTTC; CDR3 protein: CASSQYRVQETQYF
D gene: NA; CDR3 length: 15; clone size: NA; V gene: TRBV5-1; J gene: TRBJ2-7; CDR3 DNA: TGCGCCAGCAGAGCCGGTGGGGGGTCCCTTCACGAGCAGTACTTC; CDR3 protein: CASRAGGGSLHEQYF
D gene: TRBD2; CDR3 length: 16; clone size: NA; V gene: TRBV6-5; J gene: TRBJ2-1; CDR3 DNA: TGTGCCAGCAGTTACAAGGGCGGGAGGGGGTACAATGAGCAGTTCTTC; CDR3 protein: CASSYKGGRGYNEQFF
D gene: TRBD1; CDR3 length: 14; clone size: once; V gene: TRBV30; J gene: TRBJ2-7; CDR3 DNA: TGTGCCTGGAGAGCCGGGACAGGGTTCAACGAGCAGTACTTC; CDR3 protein: CAWRAGTGFNEQYF
D gene: TRBD1; CDR3 length: 15; clone size: once; V gene: TRBV28; J gene: TRBJ2-7; CDR3 DNA: TGTGCCAGCAGGGAGGGGACAGGGGGCAGCTACGAGCAGTACTTC; CDR3 protein: CASREGTGGSYEQYF
D gene: NA; CDR3 length: 13; clone size: NA; V gene: TRBV5-4; J gene: TRBJ1-5; CDR3 DNA: TGTGCCAGCAGCTCAGGTAGCAATCAGCCCCAGCATTTT; CDR3 protein: CASSSGSNQPQHF
D gene: TRBD2; CDR3 length: 15; clone size: NA; V gene: TRBV9; J gene: TRBJ2-7; CDR3 DNA: TGTGCCAGCAGCGCTACCGGGACTAGCAGCTACGAGCAGTACTTC; CDR3 protein: CASSATGTSSYEQYF
D gene: TRBD1; CDR3 length: 16; clone size: once; V gene: TRBV7-2; J gene: TRBJ1-5; CDR3 DNA: TGTGCCAGCAGCTTAAATCGAGGCAGGGGGGATCAGCCCCAGCATTTT; CDR3 protein: CASSLNRGRGDQPQHF
D gene: NA; CDR3 length: 11; clone size: NA; V gene: TRBV7-2; J gene: TRBJ2-1; CDR3 DNA: TGTGCCAGCAGCTTGAGCTATGAGCAGTTCTTC; CDR3 protein: CASSLSYEQFF
D gene: TRBD2; CDR3 length: 16; clone size: NA; V gene: TRBV4-3; J gene: TRBJ2-2; CDR3 DNA: TGCGCCAGCAGCCGCCGACTAGCGGGAAACACCGGGGAGCTGTTTTTT; CDR3 protein: CASSRRLAGNTGELFF
D gene: NA; CDR3 length: 13; clone size: NA; V gene: TRBV27; J gene: TRBJ2-1; CDR3 DNA: TGTGCCAGCAGTTTAGGCCACTACAATGAGCAGTTCTTC; CDR3 protein: CASSLGHYNEQFF
D gene: TRBD2; CDR3 length: 19; clone size: NA; V gene: TRBV4-3; J gene: TRBJ2-1; CDR3 DNA: TGCGCCAGCAGCCAAGATATGACTAGCGGGAGTAAAACCTACAATGAGCAGTTCTTC; CDR3 protein: CASSQDMTSGSKTYNEQFF
D gene: TRBD1; CDR3 length: 13; clone size: NA; V gene: TRBV25-1; J gene: TRBJ1-1; CDR3 DNA: TGTGCCAGCACGGGACAGGGGAACACTGAAGCTTTCTTT; CDR3 protein: CASTGQGNTEAFF
D gene: TRBD1; CDR3 length: 14; clone size: NA; V gene: TRBV28; J gene: TRBJ2-7; CDR3 DNA: TGTGCCAGCAGTTTGGGACAGCCCTCCTACGAGCAGTACTTC; CDR3 protein: CASSLGQPSYEQYF
D gene: TRBD1; CDR3 length: 16; clone size: NA; V gene: TRBV7-9; J gene: TRBJ2-7; CDR3 DNA: TGTGCCAGCAGCAAAAGGGGGGGGACAGGGGCCTACGAGCAGTACTTC; CDR3 protein: CASSKRGGTGAYEQYF
D gene: TRBD1; CDR3 length: 16; clone size: NA; V gene: TRBV28; J gene: TRBJ1-2; CDR3 DNA: TGTGCCAGCAGTTTAAGGTTATCAGGGGGTTACTATGGCTACACCTTC; CDR3 protein: CASSLRLSGGYYGYTF
D gene: TRBD1; CDR3 length: 16; clone size: NA; V gene: TRBV6-6; J gene: TRBJ2-7; CDR3 DNA: TGTGCCAGCAGTTACCCCCCCGGACAGGGGGGCTACGAGCAGTACTTC; CDR3 protein: CASSYPPGQGGYEQYF
D gene: TRBD1; CDR3 length: 13; clone size: NA; V gene: TRBV9; J gene: TRBJ2-5; CDR3 DNA: TGTGCCAGCAGCGGCGACAGGGGGGAGACCCAGTACTTC; CDR3 protein: CASSGDRGETQYF
D gene: NA; CDR3 length: 15; clone size: NA; V gene: TRBV7-9; J gene: TRBJ1-2; CDR3 DNA: TGTGCCAGCAGCTTAGCGACGGCAGGGCCCTATGGCTACACCTTC; CDR3 protein: CASSLATAGPYGYTF
D gene: TRBD2; CDR3 length: 13; clone size: NA; V gene: TRBV11-2; J gene: TRBJ2-7; CDR3 DNA: TGTGCCAGCAGCTCTAGCGGGGCCTACGAGCAGTACTTC; CDR3 protein: CASSSSGAYEQYF
D gene: TRBD2; CDR3 length: 21; clone size: NA; V gene: TRBV28; J gene: TRBJ2-2; CDR3 DNA: TGTGCCAGCAGTTACCCTCTAGGACTAGCGGGAGGATTGGGTAGGACCGGGGAGCTGTTTTTT; CDR3 protein: CASSYPLGLAGGLGRTGELFF
D gene: NA; CDR3 length: 15; clone size: few; V gene: TRBV9; J gene: TRBJ1-1; CDR3 DNA: TGTGCCAGCAGCGTAGGACTTTTTTCAGACACTGAAGCTTTCTTT; CDR3 protein: CASSVGLFSDTEAFF
D gene: NA; CDR3 length: 14; clone size: NA; V gene: TRBV9; J gene: TRBJ2-5; CDR3 DNA: TGTGCCAGCAGCGTAGATCAGTTCCAAGAGACCCAGTACTTC; CDR3 protein: CASSVDQFQETQYF
D gene: TRBD1; CDR3 length: 15; clone size: NA; V gene: TRBV18; J gene: TRBJ2-7; CDR3 DNA: TGTGCCAGCTCAGCACTAGGACAGGTCACCTACGAGCAGTACTTC; CDR3 protein: CASSALGQVTYEQYF
D gene: NA; CDR3 length: 11; clone size: NA; V gene: TRBV20-1; J gene: TRBJ2-1; CDR3 DNA: TGCAGTGCCCGAAGCGGGCCGGACGAGTTCTTC; CDR3 protein: CSARSGPDEFF
D gene: NA; CDR3 length: 17; clone size: NA; V gene: TRBV7-9; J gene: TRBJ1-6; CDR3 DNA: TGTGCCAGCAGCTTAGGGGGGGGGAATTCCTATAATTCACCCCTCCACTTT; CDR3 protein: CASSLGGGNSYNSPLHF
D gene: NA; CDR3 length: 14; clone size: NA; V gene: TRBV6-5; J gene: TRBJ1-2; CDR3 DNA: TGTGCCAGCAGTTACTCGAACCCACTCTATGGCTACACCTTC; CDR3 protein: CASSYSNPLYGYTF
D gene: NA; CDR3 length: 14; clone size: few; V gene: TRBV4-3; J gene: TRBJ1-1; CDR3 DNA: TGCGCCAGCAGCCAAGAGGTGGGGGACAATGAAGCTTTCTTT; CDR3 protein: CASSQEVGDNEAFF
D gene: NA; CDR3 length: 13; clone size: NA; V gene: TRBV4-3; J gene: TRBJ2-3; CDR3 DNA: TGCGCCAGCAGCCAAGGCCGCGCAGATACGCAGTATTTT; CDR3 protein: CASSQGRADTQYF